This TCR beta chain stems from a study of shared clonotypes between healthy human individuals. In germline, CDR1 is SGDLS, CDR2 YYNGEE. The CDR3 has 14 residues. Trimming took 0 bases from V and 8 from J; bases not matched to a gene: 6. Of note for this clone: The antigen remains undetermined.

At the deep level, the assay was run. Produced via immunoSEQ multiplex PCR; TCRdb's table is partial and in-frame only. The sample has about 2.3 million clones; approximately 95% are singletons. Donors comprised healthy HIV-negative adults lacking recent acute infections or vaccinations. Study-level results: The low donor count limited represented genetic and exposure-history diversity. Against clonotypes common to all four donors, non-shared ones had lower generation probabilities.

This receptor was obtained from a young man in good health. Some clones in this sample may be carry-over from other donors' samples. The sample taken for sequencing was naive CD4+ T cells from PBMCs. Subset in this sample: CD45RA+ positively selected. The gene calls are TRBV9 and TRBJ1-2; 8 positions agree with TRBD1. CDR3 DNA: TGTGCCAGCAGCGTAGTGACAGGGGTTGGCGGCTACACCTTC. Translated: CASSVVTGVGGYTF.